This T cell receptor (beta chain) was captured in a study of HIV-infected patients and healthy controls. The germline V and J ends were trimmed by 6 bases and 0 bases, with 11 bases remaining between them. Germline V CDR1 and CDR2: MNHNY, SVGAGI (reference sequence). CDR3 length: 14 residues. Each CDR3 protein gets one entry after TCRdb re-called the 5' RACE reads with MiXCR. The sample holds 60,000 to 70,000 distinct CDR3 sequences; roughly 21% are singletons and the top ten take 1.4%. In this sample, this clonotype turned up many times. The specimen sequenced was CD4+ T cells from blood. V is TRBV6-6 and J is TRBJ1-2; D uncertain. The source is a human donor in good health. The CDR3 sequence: CASSIQLTNYGYTF. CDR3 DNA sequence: TGTGCCAGCAGCATACAGCTTACTAACTATGGCTACACCTTC.